This TCR beta chain was captured in a study of T cell repertoires in aging, cancer and after chemotherapy. On this clonotype: Its specificity is unknown.

Peripheral blood genomic DNA, not sorted cells or RNA, was the template. This CDR3 contains 17 residues. Looked up from germline, CDR1 is WNHNN and CDR2 is SYGVQD (reference sequence). V was pared by 2 bases and J by 2 bases, with 9 bases of the junction left unmatched. Study conclusions and caveats: No conclusions about immunological memory after chemotherapy can be drawn from the repertoire data.

Multiplex touch-down PCR with TRB-A/B primers amplified rearranged V-D-J TRB sequences. In TCRdb, the multiplex PCR reads were re-called with MiXCR into one record per CDR3 protein. The profile shows some 6,000 distinct CDR3 sequences, under 30% of them singletons. This chain joins TRBV10-1 and TRBJ2-3; 8 bases line up with TRBD2. The sequence came from a human donor in good health. Sequenced material: blood. DNA of the CDR3: TGCGCCAGCAGTGAGATCGAGACTAGCGCTTACACAGATACGCAGTATTTT. It specifies CASSEIETSAYTDTQYF.